These 2 T cell receptor beta chains were all obtained from the same sample, sequenced in a study of CD8 T cells in ankylosing spondylitis. A single record per CDR3 protein comes from TCRdb applying MiXCR to the 5' RACE reads. The data show over 25,000 distinct CDR3 sequences, 7.9% seen once. Sequencing was performed on blood. The receptors derive from a male donor with ankylosing spondylitis or in good health (not recorded which).

The rearrangement links TRBV24-1 to TRBJ2-7, with 9 bases fitting TRBD1. In germline, CDR1 is KGHDR, CDR2 SFDVKD. The CDR3 is 15 residues long. The ends lost 5 bases at V and 4 bases at J; junction bases unmatched: 8. The CDR3 DNA reads TGTGCCACCAGTGCGAACCTGGGACAGGGATACGAGCAGTACTTC. Translated: CATSANLGQGYEQYF.

V and J are TRBV2 and TRBJ2-5; D unresolved. CDR1 and CDR2 from the germline V gene are SNHLY and FYNNEI. Trimming shortened V by 7 bases and J by 2 bases, and 11 bases separated the two germline ends. The CDR3 length is 13 residues. The CDR3 coding sequence is TGTGCCAGCACGTCGGGCCAGCAAGAGACCCAGTACTTC. Translating it yields CASTSGQQETQYF.